What follows is one T cell receptor beta chain and its context. Its specificity is not known. This sample was included in a study of shared clonotypes between healthy human individuals. Study in general: Per-donor plates numbered three CD4 naive, three CD4 memory, two CD8 naive and one CD8 memory.

Study-level findings and limits: Sampling was confined to blood; repertoires within tissues likely differ.

From germline, CDR1 is SGHNT and CDR2 YENEEA. V gave up 5 bases and J gave up 0 bases, with 12 bases separating them. This CDR3 spans 15 amino acids. Replicate PCRs for sorted subsets used roughly 200 ng DNA; this equaled around 28,000 T cell genomes. Study processing details: Filtering differed because ImmunoSEQ produced junction-only sequences that carried no quality scores. Using immunoSEQ multiplex PCR, the repertoire was profiled, and TCRdb retains in-frame clones only, with some absent. That table gives V, J and clone size, and the DNA gave D and trimming. The sample holds roughly 2.5 million clones, around 94% seen once.

The chain recombines TRBV11-3 with TRBJ2-3; D tentatively fits TRBD1 or TRBD2 (6 bases each). The sequencing sample was made of naive CD4+ T cells sorted from blood. Noted subset: CD45RA+ positively selected. The TCR sequence derives from a man between 18 and 29 years old in good health. As DNA, the CDR3 is TGTGCCAGCAGCCCGGGGGCGCGTAGCACAGATACGCAGTATTTT. Translating gives CASSPGARSTDTQYF.